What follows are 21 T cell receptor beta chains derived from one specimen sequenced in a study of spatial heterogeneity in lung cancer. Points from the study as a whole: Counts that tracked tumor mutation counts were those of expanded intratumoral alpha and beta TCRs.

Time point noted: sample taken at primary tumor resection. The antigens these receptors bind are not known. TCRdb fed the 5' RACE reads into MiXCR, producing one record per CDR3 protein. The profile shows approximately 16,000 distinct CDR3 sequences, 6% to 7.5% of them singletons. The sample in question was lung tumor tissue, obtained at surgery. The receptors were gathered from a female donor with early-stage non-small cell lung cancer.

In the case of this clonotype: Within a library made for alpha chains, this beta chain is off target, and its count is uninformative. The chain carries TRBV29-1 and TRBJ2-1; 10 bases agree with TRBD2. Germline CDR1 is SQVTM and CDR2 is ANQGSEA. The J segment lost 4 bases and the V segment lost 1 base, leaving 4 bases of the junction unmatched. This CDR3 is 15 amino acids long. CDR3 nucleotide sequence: TGCAGCGTTGAAGGGGGACTAGCGCATTACAATGAGCAGTTCTTC. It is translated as CSVEGGLAHYNEQFF.

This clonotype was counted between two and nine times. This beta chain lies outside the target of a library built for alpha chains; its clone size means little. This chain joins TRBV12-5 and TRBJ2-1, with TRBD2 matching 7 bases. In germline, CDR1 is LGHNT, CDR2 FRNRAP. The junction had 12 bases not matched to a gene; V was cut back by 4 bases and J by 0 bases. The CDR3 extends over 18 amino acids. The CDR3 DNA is TGTGCTAGTGGTTCGGCTCGGCCGGGAGGTAGCTCCTACAATGAGCAGTTCTTC. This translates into CASGSARPGGSSYNEQFF.

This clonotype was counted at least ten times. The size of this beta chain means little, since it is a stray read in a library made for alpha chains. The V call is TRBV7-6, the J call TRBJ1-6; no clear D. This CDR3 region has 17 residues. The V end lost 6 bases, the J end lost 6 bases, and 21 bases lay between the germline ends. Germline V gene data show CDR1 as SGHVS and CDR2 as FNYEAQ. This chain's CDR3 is CASRKGSGSGINSPLHF. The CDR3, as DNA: TGTGCCAGCAGGAAAGGTTCGGGCTCAGGCATTAATTCACCCCTCCACTTT.

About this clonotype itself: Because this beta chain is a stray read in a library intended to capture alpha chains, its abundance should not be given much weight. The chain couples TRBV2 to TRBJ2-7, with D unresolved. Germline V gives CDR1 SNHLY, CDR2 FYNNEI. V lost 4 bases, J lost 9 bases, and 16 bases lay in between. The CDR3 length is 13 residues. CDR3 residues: CASSGQPEMRQYF. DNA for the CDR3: TGTGCCAGCAGTGGCCAGCCGGAAATGAGGCAGTACTTC.

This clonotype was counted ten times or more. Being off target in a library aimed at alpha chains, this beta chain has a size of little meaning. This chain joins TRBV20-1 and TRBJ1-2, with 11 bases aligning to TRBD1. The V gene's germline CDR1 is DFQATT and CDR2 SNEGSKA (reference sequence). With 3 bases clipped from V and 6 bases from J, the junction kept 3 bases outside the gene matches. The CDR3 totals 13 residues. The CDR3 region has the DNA TGCAGTGCTAGCCCGGGACAGGGGGATGGCTACACCTTC. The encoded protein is CSASPGQGDGYTF.

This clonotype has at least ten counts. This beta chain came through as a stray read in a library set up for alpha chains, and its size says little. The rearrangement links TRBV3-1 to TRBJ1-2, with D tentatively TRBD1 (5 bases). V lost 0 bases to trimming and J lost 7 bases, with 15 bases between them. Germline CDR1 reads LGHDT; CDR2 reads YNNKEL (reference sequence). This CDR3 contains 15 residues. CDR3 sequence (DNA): TGTGCCAGCAGCCAAGAGTCGATCGAGGGACTTGGCTACACCTTC. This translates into CASSQESIEGLGYTF.

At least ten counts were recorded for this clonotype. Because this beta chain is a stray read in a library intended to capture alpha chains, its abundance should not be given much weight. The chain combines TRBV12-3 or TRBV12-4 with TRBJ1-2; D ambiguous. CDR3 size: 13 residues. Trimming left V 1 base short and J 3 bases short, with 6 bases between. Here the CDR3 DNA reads TGTGCCAGCAGTTTAGATGGGGACTATGGCTACACCTTC. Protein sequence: CASSLDGDYGYTF.

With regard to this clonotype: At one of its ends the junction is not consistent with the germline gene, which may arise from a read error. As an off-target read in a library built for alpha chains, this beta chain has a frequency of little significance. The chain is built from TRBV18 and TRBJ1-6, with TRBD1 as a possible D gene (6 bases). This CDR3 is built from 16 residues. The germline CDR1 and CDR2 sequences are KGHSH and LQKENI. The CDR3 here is CTSSPSTSGVKSPLHF. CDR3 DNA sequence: TGTACCAGCTCACCAAGTACGTCAGGGGTCAAATCACCCCTCCACTTT.

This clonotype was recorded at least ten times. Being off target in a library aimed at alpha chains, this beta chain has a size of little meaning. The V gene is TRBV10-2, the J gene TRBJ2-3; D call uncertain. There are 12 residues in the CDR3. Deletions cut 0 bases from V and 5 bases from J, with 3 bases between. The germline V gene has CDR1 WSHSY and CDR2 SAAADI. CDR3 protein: CASSESLDTQYF. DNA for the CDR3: TGCGCCAGCAGTGAGTCACTAGATACGCAGTATTTT.

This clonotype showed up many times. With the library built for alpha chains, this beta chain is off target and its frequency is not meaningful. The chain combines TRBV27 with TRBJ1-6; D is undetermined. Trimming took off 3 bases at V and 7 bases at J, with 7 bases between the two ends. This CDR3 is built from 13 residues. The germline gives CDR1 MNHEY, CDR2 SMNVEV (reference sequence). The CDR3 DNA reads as TGTGCCAGCAGTTTTTCAGGAAATTCACCCCTCCACTTT. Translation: CASSFSGNSPLHF.

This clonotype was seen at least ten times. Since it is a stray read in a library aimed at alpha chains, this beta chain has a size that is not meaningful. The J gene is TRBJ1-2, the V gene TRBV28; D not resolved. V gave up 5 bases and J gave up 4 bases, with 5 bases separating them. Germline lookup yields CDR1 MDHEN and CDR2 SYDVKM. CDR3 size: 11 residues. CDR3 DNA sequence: TGTGCCAGCAGTGCGCGCTATGGCTACACCTTC. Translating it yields CASSARYGYTF.

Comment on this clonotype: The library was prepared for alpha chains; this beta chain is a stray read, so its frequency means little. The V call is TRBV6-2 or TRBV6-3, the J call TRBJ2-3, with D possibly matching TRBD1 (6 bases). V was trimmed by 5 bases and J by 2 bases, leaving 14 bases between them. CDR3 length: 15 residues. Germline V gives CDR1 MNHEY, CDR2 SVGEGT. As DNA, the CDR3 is TGTGCCAGCAGTCGGTGGCAGGGGCTCACAGATACGCAGTATTTT. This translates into CASSRWQGLTDTQYF.

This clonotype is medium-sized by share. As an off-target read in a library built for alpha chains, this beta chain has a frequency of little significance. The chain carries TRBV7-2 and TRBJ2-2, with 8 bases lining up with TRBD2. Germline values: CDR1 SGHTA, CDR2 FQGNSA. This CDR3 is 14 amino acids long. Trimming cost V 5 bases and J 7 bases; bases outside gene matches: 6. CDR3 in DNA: TGTGCCAGCAGCCCGAGCGGGGGTCACGGGGAGCTGTTTTTT. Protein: CASSPSGGHGELFF.

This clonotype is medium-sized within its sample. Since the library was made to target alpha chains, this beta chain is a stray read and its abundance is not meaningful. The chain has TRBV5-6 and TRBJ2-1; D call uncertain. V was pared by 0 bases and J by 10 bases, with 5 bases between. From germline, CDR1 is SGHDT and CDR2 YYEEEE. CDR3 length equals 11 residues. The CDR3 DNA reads TGTGCCAGCAGCTTGGCTGGCGAGCAGTTCTTC. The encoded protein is CASSLAGEQFF.

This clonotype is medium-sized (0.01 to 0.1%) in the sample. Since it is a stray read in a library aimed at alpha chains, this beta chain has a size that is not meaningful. CDR3 loop: CASSYPGSPLHF. The CDR3 DNA reads as TGTGCCAGCAGTTACCCCGGGTCACCCCTCCACTTT. J is TRBJ1-6 and V is TRBV12-3 or TRBV12-4, with unresolved D. This CDR3 contains 12 residues. Trimming stripped 4 bases from V and 10 bases from J, with 8 bases between.

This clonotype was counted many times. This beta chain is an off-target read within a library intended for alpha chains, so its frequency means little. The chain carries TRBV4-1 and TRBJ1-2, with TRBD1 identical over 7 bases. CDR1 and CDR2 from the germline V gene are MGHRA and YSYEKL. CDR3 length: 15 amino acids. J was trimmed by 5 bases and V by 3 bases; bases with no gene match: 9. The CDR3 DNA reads TGCGCCAGCAGCCACCCGACAGGGCAGGGATATGGCTACACCTTC. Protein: CASSHPTGQGYGYTF.

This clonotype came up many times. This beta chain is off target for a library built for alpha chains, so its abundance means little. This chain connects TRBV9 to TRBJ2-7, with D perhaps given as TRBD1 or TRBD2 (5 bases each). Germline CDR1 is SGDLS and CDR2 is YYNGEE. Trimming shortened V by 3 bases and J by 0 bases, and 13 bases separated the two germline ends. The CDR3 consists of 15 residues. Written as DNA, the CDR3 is TGTGCCAGCAGCGACGGGGCAGGGAGCTCCTACGAGCAGTACTTC. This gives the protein CASSDGAGSSYEQYF.

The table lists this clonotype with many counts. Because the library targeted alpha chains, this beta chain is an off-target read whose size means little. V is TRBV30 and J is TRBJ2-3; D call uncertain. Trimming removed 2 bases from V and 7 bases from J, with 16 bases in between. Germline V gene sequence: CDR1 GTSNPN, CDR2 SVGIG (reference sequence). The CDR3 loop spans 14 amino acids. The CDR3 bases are TGTGCCTGGAGTCCGGGTTTACGGAGCCATACGCAGTATTTT. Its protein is CAWSPGLRSHTQYF.

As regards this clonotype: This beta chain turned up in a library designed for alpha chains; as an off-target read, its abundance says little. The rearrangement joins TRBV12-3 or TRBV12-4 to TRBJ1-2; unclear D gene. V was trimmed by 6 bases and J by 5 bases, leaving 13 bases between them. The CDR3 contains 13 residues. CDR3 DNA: TGTGCCAGCAGCGTCGTAACTGCTTATGGCTACACCTTC. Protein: CASSVVTAYGYTF.

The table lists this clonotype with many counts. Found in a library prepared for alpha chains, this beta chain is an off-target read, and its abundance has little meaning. CDR3 nucleotides: TGCGCCAGCAGCGTCAGGACTAGCGGGGACACCGGGGAGCTGTTTTTT. Residues: CASSVRTSGDTGELFF. The V gene is TRBV5-1, the J gene TRBJ2-2, with TRBD2 identical over 12 bases. The CDR3 has 16 residues. The germline gives CDR1 SGHRS, CDR2 YFSETQ. The trim removed 4 bases at V and 3 bases at J, leaving 4 bases unmatched.

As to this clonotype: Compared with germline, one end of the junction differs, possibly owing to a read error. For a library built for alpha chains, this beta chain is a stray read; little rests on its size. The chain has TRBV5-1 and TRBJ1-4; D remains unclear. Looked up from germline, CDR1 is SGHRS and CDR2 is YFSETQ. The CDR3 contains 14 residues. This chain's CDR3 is CASSPAGSNEKLLF. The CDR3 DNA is TGCGCCAGCAGCCCGGCGGGCAGTAATGAAAAACTGTTATTT.